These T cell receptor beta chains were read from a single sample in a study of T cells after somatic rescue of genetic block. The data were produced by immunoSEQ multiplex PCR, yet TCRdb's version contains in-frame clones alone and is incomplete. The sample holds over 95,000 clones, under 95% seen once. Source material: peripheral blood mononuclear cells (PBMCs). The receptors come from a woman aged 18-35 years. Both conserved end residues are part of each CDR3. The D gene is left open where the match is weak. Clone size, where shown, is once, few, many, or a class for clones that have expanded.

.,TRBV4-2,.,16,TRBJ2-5,CASSAGGTGAGETQYF,TGTGCCAGCAGCGCCGGGGGAACGGGGGCTGGAGAGACCCAGTACTTC
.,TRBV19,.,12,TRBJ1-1,CASSPRDTEAFF,TGTGCCAGTAGTCCCAGGGACACTGAAGCTTTCTTT
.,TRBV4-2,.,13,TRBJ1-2,CASSQVLNYGYTF,TGTGCCAGCAGCCAAGTACTTAACTATGGCTACACCTTC
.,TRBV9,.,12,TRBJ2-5,CASSDGVGAQYF,TGTGCCAGCAGCGATGGGGTAGGGGCCCAGTACTTC
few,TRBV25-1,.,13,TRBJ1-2,CASSEVGVVGYTF,TGTGCCAGCAGTGAAGTGGGGGTTGTCGGCTACACCTTC
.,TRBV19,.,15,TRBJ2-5,CASSMASTRGETQYF,TGTGCCAGTAGTATGGCCTCGACTAGGGGGGAGACCCAGTACTTC
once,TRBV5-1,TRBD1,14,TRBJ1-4,CASSTGGGDEKLFF,TGCGCCAGCAGTACAGGGGGTGGGGATGAAAAACTGTTTTTT
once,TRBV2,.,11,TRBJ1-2,CASVQNYGYTF,TGTGCCAGCGTCCAGAACTATGGCTACACCTTC
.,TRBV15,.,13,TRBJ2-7,CATSRDEGYEQYF,TGTGCCACCAGCAGAGACGAAGGTTACGAGCAGTACTTC
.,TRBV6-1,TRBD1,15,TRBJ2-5,CASSRTGNGQETQYF,TGTGCCAGCAGTCGGACAGGGAACGGCCAAGAGACCCAGTACTTC
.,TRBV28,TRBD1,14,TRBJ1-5,CASVRDSVNQPQHF,TGTGCCAGCGTACGGGACAGTGTCAATCAGCCCCAGCATTTT
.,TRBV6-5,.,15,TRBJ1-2,CASSSHLTVNYGYTF,TGTGCCAGCAGTTCACACCTGACAGTTAACTATGGCTACACCTTC
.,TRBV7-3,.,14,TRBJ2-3,CASSLDSSTDTQYF,TGTGCCAGCAGCCTGGACAGTAGCACAGATACGCAGTATTTT
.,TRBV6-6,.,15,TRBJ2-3,CASSYSEQGTDTQYF,TGTGCCAGCAGTTACTCGGAGCAAGGCACAGATACGCAGTATTTT
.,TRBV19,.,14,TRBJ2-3,CASSPGLPTDTQYF,TGTGCCAGTAGTCCCGGACTACCCACAGATACGCAGTATTTT
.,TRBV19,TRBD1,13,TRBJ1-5,CASSGTGNQPQHF,TGTGCCAGTAGCGGGACAGGGAATCAGCCCCAGCATTTT
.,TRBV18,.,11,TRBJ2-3,CASSPADTQYF,TGTGCCAGCTCACCGGCGGATACGCAGTATTTT
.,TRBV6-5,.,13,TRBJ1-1,CASSYSWGIGAFF,TGTGCCAGCAGTTACTCGTGGGGCATAGGGGCTTTCTTT
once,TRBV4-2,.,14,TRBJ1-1,CASSQDGNKPEAFF,TGTGCCAGCAGCCAAGACGGGAATAAACCTGAAGCTTTCTTT
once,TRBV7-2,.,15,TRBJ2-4,CASRQDRGPRNIQYF,TGTGCCAGCAGGCAGGACCGAGGACCTCGAAACATTCAGTACTTC
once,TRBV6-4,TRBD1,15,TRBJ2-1,CASSEGQSSYNEQFF,TGTGCCAGCAGTGAGGGACAGTCGTCCTACAATGAGCAGTTCTTC
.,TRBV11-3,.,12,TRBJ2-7,CASSQGTYEQYF,TGTGCCAGCAGTCAGGGTACCTACGAGCAGTACTTC
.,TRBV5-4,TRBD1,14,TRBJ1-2,CASSEVRTGRGYTF,TGTGCCAGCAGCGAAGTCCGGACAGGGCGAGGCTACACCTTC
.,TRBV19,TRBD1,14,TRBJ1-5,CASSIDRGSQPQHF,TGTGCCAGTAGTATAGACAGGGGGAGCCAGCCCCAGCATTTT
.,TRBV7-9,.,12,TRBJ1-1,CASSPVDTEAFF,TGTGCCAGCAGCCCCGTGGATACTGAAGCTTTCTTT
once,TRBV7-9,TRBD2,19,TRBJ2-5,CASSSYSGGPSSPQETQYF,TGTGCCAGCAGCTCCTATAGCGGGGGACCATCCTCACCCCAAGAGACCCAGTACTTC
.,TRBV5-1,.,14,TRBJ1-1,CASSLGREGSEAFF,TGCGCCAGCAGCTTGGGGAGGGAAGGGTCTGAAGCTTTCTTT
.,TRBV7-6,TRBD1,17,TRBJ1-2,CASSLAIRGDQFPGYTF,TGTGCCAGCAGCTTAGCGATCAGGGGGGATCAGTTTCCTGGCTACACCTTC
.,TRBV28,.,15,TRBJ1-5,CASSPSGRNNQPQHF,TGTGCCAGCAGTCCCTCCGGCAGGAACAATCAGCCCCAGCATTTT
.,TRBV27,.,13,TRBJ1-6,CASSFPGDSPLHF,TGTGCCAGCAGTTTCCCCGGGGATTCACCCCTCCACTTT
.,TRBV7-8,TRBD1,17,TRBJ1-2,CASSLVGGTGNNYGYTF,TGTGCCAGCAGCTTAGTGGGGGGGACAGGCAATAACTATGGCTACACCTTC
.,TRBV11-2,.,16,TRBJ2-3,CASSLAQGWGTDTQYF,TGTGCCAGCAGCTTAGCCCAGGGTTGGGGCACAGATACGCAGTATTTT
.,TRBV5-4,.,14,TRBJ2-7,CASSPGPSSYEQYF,TGTGCCAGCAGCCCGGGCCCGAGCTCCTACGAGCAGTACTTC
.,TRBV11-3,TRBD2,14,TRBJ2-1,CASSLSGAYNEQFF,TGTGCCAGCAGCCTTAGCGGGGCCTACAATGAGCAGTTCTTC
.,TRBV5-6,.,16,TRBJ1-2,CASSLSISGGVYGYTF,TGTGCCAGCAGCTTATCGATTTCGGGCGGGGTCTATGGCTACACCTTC
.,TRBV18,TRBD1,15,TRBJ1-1,CASSPLDRLNTEAFF,TGTGCCAGCTCACCACTGGACAGGTTGAACACTGAAGCTTTCTTT
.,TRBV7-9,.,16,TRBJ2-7,CASSPGLGEGAYEQYF,TGTGCCAGCAGCCCCGGATTAGGGGAAGGGGCCTACGAGCAGTACTTC
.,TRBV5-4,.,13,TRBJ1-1,CASSSRPMHEAFF,TGTGCCAGCAGTTCCCGGCCGATGCATGAAGCTTTCTTT
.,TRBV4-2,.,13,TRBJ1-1,CASSQGSDRPAFF,TGTGCCAGCAGCCAAGGATCCGACAGACCGGCTTTCTTT
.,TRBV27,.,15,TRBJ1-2,CASSSSTGFGLGYTF,TGTGCCAGCAGTTCCTCAACAGGGTTCGGTCTAGGCTACACCTTC
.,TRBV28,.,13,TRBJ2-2,CASSLGGTGELFF,TGTGCCAGCAGCTTAGGGGGGACCGGGGAGCTGTTTTTT
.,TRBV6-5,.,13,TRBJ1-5,CASSGALNQPQHF,TGTGCCAGCAGTGGGGCCCTCAATCAGCCCCAGCATTTT
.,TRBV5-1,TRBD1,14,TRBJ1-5,CASSLDRGGQPQHF,TGCGCCAGCAGCTTGGACAGGGGGGGGCAGCCCCAGCATTTT
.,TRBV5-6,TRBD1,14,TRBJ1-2,CASSLGDRGKGYTF,TGTGCCAGCAGCTTGGGTGACAGGGGAAAGGGCTACACCTTC
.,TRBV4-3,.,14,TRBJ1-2,CASSQGRFVYGYTF,TGCGCCAGCAGCCAAGGGAGGTTCGTTTATGGCTACACCTTC
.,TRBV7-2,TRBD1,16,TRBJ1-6,CASSWVGGRGSSPLHF,TGTGCCAGCAGCTGGGTGGGTGGCAGGGGGAGTTCACCCCTCCACTTT
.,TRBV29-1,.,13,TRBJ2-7,CSVESGGTYEQYF,TGCAGCGTTGAAAGTGGCGGAACCTACGAGCAGTACTTC
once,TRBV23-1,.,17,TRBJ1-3,CASTPSRRSLQWNTIYF,TGCGCCAGCACCCCGTCGAGACGAAGCCTCCAGTGGAACACCATATATTTT
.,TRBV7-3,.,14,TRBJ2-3,CASSRGPSTDTQYF,TGTGCCAGCAGCCGGGGCCCTAGCACAGATACGCAGTATTTT
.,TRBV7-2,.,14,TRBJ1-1,CASSPSGIEGEAFF,TGTGCCAGCAGCCCATCCGGAATCGAGGGTGAAGCTTTCTTT
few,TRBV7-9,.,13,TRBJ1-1,CASSLDGATEAFF,TGTGCCAGCAGCTTAGATGGGGCCACTGAAGCTTTCTTT
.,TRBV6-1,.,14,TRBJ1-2,CASSEQRSNYGYTF,TGTGCCAGCAGTGAACAGAGATCTAACTATGGCTACACCTTC
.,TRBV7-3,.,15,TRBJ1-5,CASSLWAVFNQPQHF,TGTGCCAGCAGCTTATGGGCAGTCTTCAATCAGCCCCAGCATTTT
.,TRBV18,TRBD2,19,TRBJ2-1,CASSPGTSGGAGSYNEQFF,TGTGCCAGCTCACCCGGGACTAGCGGGGGGGCCGGCTCCTACAATGAGCAGTTCTTC
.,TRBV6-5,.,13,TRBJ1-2,CASRNPPGSGYTF,TGTGCCAGCAGAAACCCCCCTGGTAGTGGCTACACCTTC
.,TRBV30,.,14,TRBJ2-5,CAWSVGTRGETQYF,TGTGCCTGGAGTGTAGGGACGAGAGGAGAGACCCAGTACTTC
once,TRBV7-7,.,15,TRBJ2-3,CASSLVAASTDTQYF,TGTGCCAGCAGCTTAGTAGCGGCGAGCACAGATACGCAGTATTTT